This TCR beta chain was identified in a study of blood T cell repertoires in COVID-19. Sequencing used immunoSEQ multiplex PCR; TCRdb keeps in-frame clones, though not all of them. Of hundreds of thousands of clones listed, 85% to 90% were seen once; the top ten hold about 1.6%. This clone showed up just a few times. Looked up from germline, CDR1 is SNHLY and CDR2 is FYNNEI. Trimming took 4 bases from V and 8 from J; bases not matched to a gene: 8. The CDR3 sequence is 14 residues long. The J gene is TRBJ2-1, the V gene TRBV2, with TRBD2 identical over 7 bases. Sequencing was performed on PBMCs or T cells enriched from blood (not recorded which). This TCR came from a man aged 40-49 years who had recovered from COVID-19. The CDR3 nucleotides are TGTGCCAGCAGTGCTTTGCGGGAGCTGGATGAGCAGTTCTTC. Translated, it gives CASSALRELDEQFF.